A selection of T cell receptor beta chains follows, all from one sample in a study of cytomegalovirus exposure and HLA in healthy donors. Libraries were prepared by immunoSEQ multiplex PCR; TCRdb keeps only in-frame clonotypes and omits some of them. The table has about 200,000 clones, 75% to 90% seen once. Sample: PBMCs. Receptors originate from a woman aged 25 to 39 in good health and CMV-seronegative. The CDR3 runs from the conserved cysteine through the conserved F or W. The D gene is left open where the match is weak. Some rows mark clone size as missing; the rest say once, few, many or name a class of expanded clone.

clone size: NA
D gene: NA
V gene: TRBV29-1
J gene: TRBJ2-3
CDR3 protein: CSVATGAGTDTQYF
CDR3 DNA: TGCAGCGTTGCGACGGGAGCGGGCACAGATACGCAGTATTTT

clone size: NA
D gene: NA
V gene: TRBV28
J gene: TRBJ1-5
CDR3 protein: CASGLTFRGGNQPQHF
CDR3 DNA: TGTGCCAGCGGCCTTACTTTCAGGGGAGGCAATCAGCCCCAGCATTTT

clone size: NA
D gene: TRBD2
V gene: TRBV5-4
J gene: TRBJ2-1
CDR3 protein: CASSWGGAIIFYNEQFF
CDR3 DNA: TGTGCCAGCAGCTGGGGGGGAGCCATCATATTCTACAATGAGCAGTTCTTC

clone size: NA
D gene: NA
V gene: TRBV5-1
J gene: TRBJ1-2
CDR3 protein: CASSLEQGNGYTF
CDR3 DNA: TGCGCCAGCAGCTTGGAACAGGGTAATGGCTACACCTTC

clone size: NA
D gene: NA
V gene: TRBV29-1
J gene: TRBJ2-4
CDR3 protein: CSVASWLTQNIQYF
CDR3 DNA: TGCAGCGTTGCTAGTTGGCTTACTCAAAACATTCAGTACTTC

clone size: once
D gene: NA
V gene: TRBV27
J gene: TRBJ2-1
CDR3 protein: CASSSSFGTGNEQFF
CDR3 DNA: TGTGCCAGCAGTTCTTCCTTTGGTACGGGCAATGAGCAGTTCTTC

clone size: NA
D gene: NA
V gene: TRBV27
J gene: TRBJ2-1
CDR3 protein: CASTSGTVGNEQFF
CDR3 DNA: TGTGCCAGCACCTCCGGTACGGTCGGTAATGAGCAGTTCTTC

clone size: NA
D gene: TRBD2
V gene: TRBV5-1
J gene: TRBJ2-3
CDR3 protein: CASRPTPGLAGRAVDTQYF
CDR3 DNA: TGCGCCAGCCGCCCCACCCCGGGACTAGCGGGGCGCGCCGTAGATACGCAGTATTTT

clone size: NA
D gene: NA
V gene: TRBV6-5
J gene: TRBJ1-1
CDR3 protein: CASSYEGGTEAFF
CDR3 DNA: TGTGCCAGCAGTTACGAGGGAGGGACTGAAGCTTTCTTT

clone size: NA
D gene: TRBD1
V gene: TRBV19
J gene: TRBJ2-3
CDR3 protein: CASSSGGDRGQDTQYF
CDR3 DNA: TGTGCCAGTAGCTCCGGGGGGGACAGGGGGCAAGATACGCAGTATTTT

clone size: NA
D gene: TRBD2
V gene: TRBV28
J gene: TRBJ2-3
CDR3 protein: CASSFRFRAGGPTDTQYF
CDR3 DNA: TGTGCCAGCAGTTTCCGTTTTCGAGCGGGGGGCCCCACAGATACGCAGTATTTT

clone size: few
D gene: TRBD1
V gene: TRBV7-8
J gene: TRBJ2-3
CDR3 protein: CASSLSGRGPDTQYF
CDR3 DNA: TGTGCCAGCAGCTTATCGGGCAGGGGGCCAGATACGCAGTATTTT

clone size: NA
D gene: TRBD2
V gene: TRBV7-9
J gene: TRBJ2-1
CDR3 protein: CASSLAGTSHEQFF
CDR3 DNA: TGTGCCAGCAGCTTAGCCGGGACTAGCCATGAGCAGTTCTTC

clone size: NA
D gene: TRBD1
V gene: TRBV15
J gene: TRBJ1-5
CDR3 protein: CATSNKPGQGDQPQHF
CDR3 DNA: TGTGCCACCAGCAATAAACCGGGACAGGGTGATCAGCCCCAGCATTTT

clone size: NA
D gene: NA
V gene: TRBV5-4
J gene: TRBJ2-7
CDR3 protein: CASSLDAGRSYEQYF
CDR3 DNA: TGTGCCAGCAGCTTGGACGCGGGCAGGTCCTACGAGCAGTACTTC

clone size: NA
D gene: TRBD2
V gene: TRBV6-1
J gene: TRBJ2-1
CDR3 protein: CASSHGLAGVNEQFF
CDR3 DNA: TGTGCCAGCAGCCACGGACTAGCGGGAGTAAATGAGCAGTTCTTC

clone size: NA
D gene: TRBD1
V gene: TRBV6-6
J gene: TRBJ2-3
CDR3 protein: CASIALGQGAGDTQYF
CDR3 DNA: TGTGCCAGCATCGCTCTTGGACAGGGGGCGGGAGATACGCAGTATTTT

clone size: once
D gene: TRBD1
V gene: TRBV5-1
J gene: TRBJ1-5
CDR3 protein: CASSLTPVGSGTGQPQHF
CDR3 DNA: TGCGCCAGCAGCTTGACCCCGGTGGGGTCAGGGACAGGCCAGCCCCAGCATTTT

clone size: NA
D gene: TRBD1
V gene: TRBV9
J gene: TRBJ1-4
CDR3 protein: CASSPGQGFVNEKLFF
CDR3 DNA: TGTGCCAGCAGCCCCGGACAGGGCTTCGTTAATGAAAAACTGTTTTTT

clone size: NA
D gene: NA
V gene: TRBV7-2
J gene: TRBJ1-5
CDR3 protein: CASSYEGGQPQHF
CDR3 DNA: TGTGCCAGCAGCTATGAAGGGGGTCAGCCCCAGCATTTT

clone size: few
D gene: TRBD2
V gene: TRBV5-1
J gene: TRBJ2-7
CDR3 protein: CASSYGLAASYEQYF
CDR3 DNA: TGCGCCAGCAGTTACGGACTAGCGGCCTCCTACGAGCAGTACTTC

clone size: NA
D gene: TRBD2
V gene: TRBV6-4
J gene: TRBJ2-1
CDR3 protein: CASSLAGGSNEQFF
CDR3 DNA: TGTGCCAGTTCACTAGCGGGGGGGAGTAATGAGCAGTTCTTC

clone size: NA
D gene: TRBD2
V gene: TRBV6-5
J gene: TRBJ2-1
CDR3 protein: CASSYPGTSTEQFF
CDR3 DNA: TGTGCCAGCAGTTACCCCGGGACTAGCACTGAGCAGTTCTTC

clone size: NA
D gene: TRBD1
V gene: TRBV5-6
J gene: TRBJ2-2
CDR3 protein: CASSFNPRGYSGELFF
CDR3 DNA: TGTGCCAGCAGCTTCAATCCCAGGGGGTATTCCGGGGAGCTGTTTTTT

clone size: few
D gene: NA
V gene: TRBV29-1
J gene: TRBJ1-1
CDR3 protein: CSVESGRGGTEAFF
CDR3 DNA: TGCAGCGTTGAAAGTGGCAGGGGCGGCACTGAAGCTTTCTTT

clone size: NA
D gene: NA
V gene: TRBV6-4
J gene: TRBJ2-3
CDR3 protein: CASSVDGGDTQYF
CDR3 DNA: TGTGCCAGCAGTGTTGATGGGGGGGATACGCAGTATTTT

clone size: few
D gene: TRBD2
V gene: TRBV5-1
J gene: TRBJ2-1
CDR3 protein: CASSFMGSGAYNEQFF
CDR3 DNA: TGCGCCAGCAGCTTTATGGGTAGCGGGGCCTACAATGAGCAGTTCTTC

clone size: NA
D gene: TRBD1
V gene: TRBV6-1
J gene: TRBJ2-7
CDR3 protein: CASSDGPQGVSSSYEQYF
CDR3 DNA: TGTGCCAGCAGTGATGGGCCACAGGGGGTCTCGAGCTCCTACGAGCAGTACTTC

clone size: once
D gene: TRBD1
V gene: TRBV28
J gene: TRBJ2-5
CDR3 protein: CASSLLGEGQQETQYF
CDR3 DNA: TGTGCCAGCAGTTTATTAGGAGAGGGACAGCAAGAGACCCAGTACTTC

clone size: NA
D gene: TRBD2
V gene: TRBV5-4
J gene: TRBJ2-3
CDR3 protein: CASSGPTSGSPTDTQYF
CDR3 DNA: TGTGCCAGCAGCGGTCCCACTAGCGGGTCTCCCACAGATACGCAGTATTTT

clone size: NA
D gene: NA
V gene: TRBV5-4
J gene: TRBJ2-7
CDR3 protein: CASSPAGSGGLYEQYF
CDR3 DNA: TGTGCCAGCAGCCCCGCGGGATCTGGGGGTCTCTACGAGCAGTACTTC

clone size: once
D gene: NA
V gene: TRBV7-3
J gene: TRBJ2-1
CDR3 protein: CASSLSSRTGINEQFF
CDR3 DNA: TGTGCCAGCAGCTTATCCTCACGTACAGGGATCAATGAGCAGTTCTTC

clone size: NA
D gene: TRBD2
V gene: TRBV5-1
J gene: TRBJ2-3
CDR3 protein: CASSPHILAGVTDTQYF
CDR3 DNA: TGCGCCAGCAGCCCTCATATACTAGCGGGAGTGACAGATACGCAGTATTTT

clone size: NA
D gene: TRBD2
V gene: TRBV28
J gene: TRBJ2-7
CDR3 protein: CASTRLAGEGYEQYF
CDR3 DNA: TGTGCCAGCACCCGACTAGCGGGAGAAGGCTACGAGCAGTACTTC

clone size: few
D gene: TRBD1
V gene: TRBV5-1
J gene: TRBJ2-1
CDR3 protein: CASSSTGGWSNEQFF
CDR3 DNA: TGCGCCAGCAGCTCTACAGGGGGCTGGAGCAATGAGCAGTTCTTC

clone size: NA
D gene: NA
V gene: TRBV5-4
J gene: TRBJ2-5
CDR3 protein: CASSSDRGSRETQYF
CDR3 DNA: TGTGCCAGCAGCTCTGACCGGGGATCAAGGGAGACCCAGTACTTC

clone size: NA
D gene: TRBD2
V gene: TRBV5-6
J gene: TRBJ2-3
CDR3 protein: CASSRRTSGGSDTQYF
CDR3 DNA: TGTGCCAGCAGCCGTCGGACTAGCGGGGGATCAGATACGCAGTATTTT

clone size: NA
D gene: NA
V gene: TRBV10-2
J gene: TRBJ2-7
CDR3 protein: CASSESSYEQYF
CDR3 DNA: TGCGCCAGCAGTGAGTCTAGCTACGAGCAGTACTTC

clone size: NA
D gene: NA
V gene: TRBV7-9
J gene: TRBJ1-1
CDR3 protein: CSSSLAGGDTEAFF
CDR3 DNA: TGTTCCAGCAGCTTAGCCGGCGGTGACACTGAAGCTTTCTTT

clone size: NA
D gene: NA
V gene: TRBV5-4
J gene: TRBJ2-7
CDR3 protein: CASSFTGGLFYEQYF
CDR3 DNA: TGTGCCAGCAGCTTTACAGGCGGACTATTCTACGAGCAGTACTTC

clone size: NA
D gene: TRBD1
V gene: TRBV4-1
J gene: TRBJ1-2
CDR3 protein: CASSQGGQGNYGYTF
CDR3 DNA: TGCGCCAGCAGCCAAGGGGGACAGGGGAACTATGGCTACACCTTC

clone size: NA
D gene: TRBD1
V gene: TRBV11-2
J gene: TRBJ2-7
CDR3 protein: CASRRSIEGGDEQYF
CDR3 DNA: TGTGCCAGCAGAAGGTCCATTGAAGGGGGCGACGAGCAGTACTTC

clone size: once
D gene: TRBD2
V gene: TRBV18
J gene: TRBJ2-1
CDR3 protein: CASSPGTSGGVRYNEQFF
CDR3 DNA: TGTGCCAGCTCACCGGGGACTAGCGGGGGGGTAAGATACAATGAGCAGTTCTTC

clone size: NA
D gene: NA
V gene: TRBV5-1
J gene: TRBJ1-2
CDR3 protein: CASSSGPGANYGYTF
CDR3 DNA: TGCGCCAGCAGCTCGGGACCGGGGGCTAACTATGGCTACACCTTC

clone size: NA
D gene: TRBD2
V gene: TRBV7-3
J gene: TRBJ2-3
CDR3 protein: CASSLRVAGVGADTQYF
CDR3 DNA: TGTGCCAGCAGCTTAAGGGTAGCGGGAGTGGGTGCAGATACGCAGTATTTT

clone size: NA
D gene: TRBD2
V gene: TRBV28
J gene: TRBJ2-1
CDR3 protein: CASSFYPWEGRLNEQFF
CDR3 DNA: TGTGCCAGCAGTTTCTATCCGTGGGAGGGCCGGTTGAATGAGCAGTTCTTC

clone size: NA
D gene: NA
V gene: TRBV5-6
J gene: TRBJ2-1
CDR3 protein: CASSPRGSGNNEQFF
CDR3 DNA: TGTGCCAGCAGCCCGCGGGGCAGTGGGAACAATGAGCAGTTCTTC

clone size: NA
D gene: TRBD1
V gene: TRBV4-2
J gene: TRBJ2-7
CDR3 protein: CASSQPGGLGYEQYF
CDR3 DNA: TGTGCCAGCAGCCAGCCAGGGGGCTTGGGATACGAGCAGTACTTC

clone size: once
D gene: NA
V gene: TRBV5-1
J gene: TRBJ1-2
CDR3 protein: CASTHILTGGIESVYTF
CDR3 DNA: TGCGCCAGCACCCACATTCTGACGGGTGGTATTGAGAGTGTCTACACCTTC

clone size: NA
D gene: NA
V gene: TRBV2
J gene: TRBJ1-1
CDR3 protein: CASMIAVPYTEAFF
CDR3 DNA: TGTGCCAGCATGATTGCAGTACCCTACACTGAAGCTTTCTTT

clone size: NA
D gene: TRBD2
V gene: TRBV2
J gene: TRBJ2-1
CDR3 protein: CASSRGTREYNEQFF
CDR3 DNA: TGTGCCAGCAGTCGAGGGACTAGAGAATACAATGAGCAGTTCTTC

clone size: NA
D gene: TRBD1
V gene: TRBV2
J gene: TRBJ1-1
CDR3 protein: CASSGAGGLGTEAFF
CDR3 DNA: TGTGCCAGCAGCGGAGCAGGGGGGTTGGGCACTGAAGCTTTCTTT